Listed below are T cell receptor beta chains from one sample, sequenced in a study of T cell responses to AZD1222 COVID-19 vaccine. Sequencing was performed with immunoSEQ multiplex PCR; in TCRdb, only in-frame clones are kept and a portion is missing. The table lists about 140,000 clones, 85% to 95% of them singletons. The sequenced sample was peripheral blood, obtained after recovery from COVID-19. The receptors come from an adult who had recovered from COVID-19. The CDR3 runs from the conserved cysteine through the conserved F or W. The D gene is left open where the match is weak. Not all rows give a size; the values are once, few, many and, for expanded clones, a class.

CDR3: CASSPPPDRRTTEAFF; DNA: TGTGCCAGCAGCCCGCCCCCGGACAGAAGAACAACTGAAGCTTTCTTT; J: TRBJ1-1; D: .; size: .; V: TRBV5-6
CDR3: CATSWREGYEQYF; DNA: TGTGCCACCAGTTGGCGGGAGGGCTACGAGCAGTACTTC; J: TRBJ2-7; D: TRBD2; size: once; V: TRBV15
CDR3: CASSPVGLAGDDEQFF; DNA: TGTGCCAGCTCACCAGTGGGACTAGCGGGAGACGATGAGCAGTTCTTC; J: TRBJ2-1; D: TRBD2; size: .; V: TRBV18
CDR3: CSVESRDTSIGNTIYF; DNA: TGCAGCGTTGAAAGTAGGGACACATCCATTGGAAACACCATATATTTT; J: TRBJ1-3; D: .; size: .; V: TRBV29-1
CDR3: CASSPKGNTEAFF; DNA: TGTGCCAGCTCACCAAAGGGTAACACTGAAGCTTTCTTT; J: TRBJ1-1; D: .; size: .; V: TRBV18
CDR3: CASSAASGNQPQHF; DNA: TGTGCCAGCAGCGCTGCCAGCGGCAATCAGCCCCAGCATTTT; J: TRBJ1-5; D: .; size: .; V: TRBV3-1/TRBV3-2
CDR3: CATSRDWSGREQYF; DNA: TGTGCCACCAGCAGAGATTGGAGCGGGAGGGAGCAGTACTTC; J: TRBJ2-7; D: TRBD2; size: once; V: TRBV15
CDR3: CAIPSRGPEAFF; DNA: TGTGCCATCCCTAGCAGGGGGCCTGAAGCTTTCTTT; J: TRBJ1-1; D: TRBD1; size: .; V: TRBV2
CDR3: CAWSVLSRNTEAFF; DNA: TGTGCCTGGAGTGTACTATCCAGGAACACTGAAGCTTTCTTT; J: TRBJ1-1; D: .; size: .; V: TRBV30
CDR3: CASSDDWELFF; DNA: TGCGCCAGCAGCGACGATTGGGAGCTGTTTTTT; J: TRBJ2-2; D: .; size: .; V: TRBV5-1
CDR3: CASSIGAGQGPETQYF; DNA: TGTGCCAGTAGTATAGGAGCGGGACAGGGCCCAGAGACCCAGTACTTC; J: TRBJ2-5; D: TRBD1; size: few; V: TRBV19
CDR3: CASSIVGAANTEAFF; DNA: TGTGCCAGTAGTATAGTTGGGGCGGCGAACACTGAAGCTTTCTTT; J: TRBJ1-1; D: .; size: .; V: TRBV19
CDR3: CASRLTSEATDTQYF; DNA: TGCGCCAGCAGGTTGACTAGTGAGGCCACAGATACGCAGTATTTT; J: TRBJ2-3; D: .; size: .; V: TRBV5-1
CDR3: CASSQDSLAGRVEQYF; DNA: TGCGCCAGCAGCCAAGACTCACTAGCGGGAAGGGTCGAGCAGTACTTC; J: TRBJ2-7; D: TRBD2; size: .; V: TRBV4-1
CDR3: CASSLGPEASGREQYF; DNA: TGCGCCAGCAGCTTGGGCCCGGAGGCTAGCGGGAGGGAGCAGTACTTC; J: TRBJ2-7; D: TRBD2; size: .; V: TRBV5-1
CDR3: CASSPFRVLTEAFF; DNA: TGTGCCAGCAGCCCTTTCAGGGTCTTAACCGAAGCTTTCTTT; J: TRBJ1-1; D: .; size: .; V: TRBV9
CDR3: CASSEGGSRTYEQYF; DNA: TGCGCCAGCAGTGAGGGTGGATCGCGCACCTACGAGCAGTACTTC; J: TRBJ2-7; D: .; size: .; V: TRBV10-1
CDR3: CASSKPTLKGANYGYTF; DNA: TGTGCCAGCAGCAAACCTACCCTTAAGGGGGCTAACTATGGCTACACCTTC; J: TRBJ1-2; D: .; size: once; V: TRBV28
CDR3: CASIGLAPVDNEQFF; DNA: TGTGCCAGCATAGGGCTAGCGCCGGTCGACAATGAGCAGTTCTTC; J: TRBJ2-1; D: .; size: .; V: TRBV6-5
CDR3: CASRVGTEAFF; DNA: TGTGCCAGCAGGGTCGGCACTGAAGCTTTCTTT; J: TRBJ1-1; D: .; size: .; V: TRBV27
CDR3: CASSLPPSNSPLHF; DNA: TGTGCCAGCAGTTTACCCCCCAGTAATTCACCCCTCCACTTT; J: TRBJ1-6; D: .; size: .; V: TRBV28
CDR3: CASSLNTGELFF; DNA: TGTGCCAGCAGCTTGAACACCGGGGAGCTGTTTTTT; J: TRBJ2-2; D: .; size: .; V: TRBV5-4
CDR3: CASSLTGLAFF; DNA: TGTGCCAGCAGCTTAACAGGGTTAGCTTTCTTT; J: TRBJ1-1; D: .; size: .; V: TRBV7-9
CDR3: CASSDTGNNSPLHF; DNA: TGTGCCAGCAGTGATACAGGGAATAATTCACCCCTCCACTTT; J: TRBJ1-6; D: .; size: .; V: TRBV6-1
CDR3: CSVTGISGSGYTF; DNA: TGCAGCGTTACAGGGATTTCCGGTAGTGGCTACACCTTC; J: TRBJ1-2; D: .; size: .; V: TRBV29-1
CDR3: CASSQDAFGEKLFF; DNA: TGCGCCAGCAGCCAAGATGCCTTCGGTGAAAAACTGTTTTTT; J: TRBJ1-4; D: .; size: .; V: TRBV4-1
CDR3: CASSSGFGTVQYF; DNA: TGTGCCAGCAGTTCCGGATTCGGAACAGTCCAGTACTTC; J: TRBJ2-5; D: .; size: .; V: TRBV27
CDR3: CASSLPDGTYEQYF; DNA: TGTGCCAGCAGCTTACCGGACGGGACCTACGAGCAGTACTTC; J: TRBJ2-7; D: .; size: .; V: TRBV11-2
CDR3: CASSQDPGPRRTGELFF; DNA: TGCGCCAGCAGCCAAGATCCGGGGCCACGAAGGACCGGGGAGCTGTTTTTT; J: TRBJ2-2; D: .; size: few; V: TRBV4-1
CDR3: CASSLDPGLLSSTDTQYF; DNA: TGTGCCAGCAGCTTGGACCCGGGACTCCTAAGTAGCACAGATACGCAGTATTTT; J: TRBJ2-3; D: .; size: .; V: TRBV5-4
CDR3: CASSQPSGTGAAYTQYF; DNA: TGTGCCAGCAGTCAACCCTCAGGGACAGGAGCCGCCTATACGCAGTATTTT; J: TRBJ2-3; D: TRBD1; size: once; V: TRBV28
CDR3: CASSLGNTRILSGANVLTF; DNA: TGTGCCAGTAGTCTCGGTAACACCAGAATATTATCTGGGGCCAACGTCCTGACTTTC; J: TRBJ2-6; D: .; size: .; V: TRBV19
CDR3: CASSLYGGGQGAEAFF; DNA: TGTGCCAGCAGTTTATACGGGGGTGGACAGGGAGCTGAAGCTTTCTTT; J: TRBJ1-1; D: TRBD1; size: .; V: TRBV28
CDR3: CASSLDGQGANTGELFF; DNA: TGTGCCAGCAGCTTAGATGGACAGGGGGCGAACACCGGGGAGCTGTTTTTT; J: TRBJ2-2; D: TRBD1; size: .; V: TRBV11-2
CDR3: CASHVSRDTEPQHF; DNA: TGTGCCAGCCACGTTTCAAGGGACACTGAGCCCCAGCATTTT; J: TRBJ1-5; D: .; size: .; V: TRBV7-2
CDR3: CASSDSWDSSYNEQFF; DNA: TGTGCCAGCAGTGACTCGTGGGATAGCTCCTACAATGAGCAGTTCTTC; J: TRBJ2-1; D: .; size: .; V: TRBV6-4
CDR3: CASSPGQGNTEAFF; DNA: TGTGCCAGCAGCCCCGGACAGGGGAACACTGAAGCTTTCTTT; J: TRBJ1-1; D: TRBD1; size: .; V: TRBV5-4
CDR3: CAWSLKTGGLYNEQFF; DNA: TGTGCCTGGAGCCTAAAAACAGGGGGCTTATACAATGAGCAGTTCTTC; J: TRBJ2-1; D: TRBD1; size: once; V: TRBV30
CDR3: CASSKAGVPYEQYF; DNA: TGCGCCAGCAGCAAAGCGGGAGTCCCCTACGAGCAGTACTTC; J: TRBJ2-7; D: TRBD2; size: .; V: TRBV5-1
CDR3: CASSDWDTEAFF; DNA: TGTGCCAGCAGCGACTGGGACACTGAAGCTTTCTTT; J: TRBJ1-1; D: .; size: .; V: TRBV6-5
CDR3: CAWSEGLYEQYF; DNA: TGTGCCTGGAGTGAGGGCTTGTACGAGCAGTACTTC; J: TRBJ2-7; D: .; size: .; V: TRBV30